These 4 T cell receptor beta chains came from one sample sequenced in a study of blood T cells in healthy people across ages. A second PCR of roughly 7 to 11 cycles used a sample-barcoded 5' primer and a J-beta primer mix. TCRdb re-derived calls from the 5' RACE reads in MiXCR, one entry per CDR3 protein. In the table there are over a million distinct CDR3 sequences, 40% to 55% of which are singletons. The specimen was blood. These receptors were obtained from a woman in her sixties or seventies in good health.

The chain uses TRBV7-6 and TRBJ2-1, with TRBD2 matching 10 bases. Germline CDR1 SGHVS, CDR2 FNYEAQ. With V trimmed by 1 base and J by 6 bases, 6 bases remained unmatched. The CDR3 has 16 residues. The CDR3 here is CASSLGTSGTSNEQFF. In DNA form, the CDR3 reads TGTGCCAGCAGCTTAGGAACTAGCGGGACTAGCAATGAGCAGTTCTTC. Drawing the rest from reference TRBV7-6 and TRBJ2-1, the complete variable domain is GAGVSQSPRYKVTKRGQDVALRCDPISGHVSLYWYRQALGQGPEFLTYFNYEAQQDKSGLPNDRFSAERPEGSISTLTIQRTEQRDSAMYRCASSLGTSGTSNEQFFGPGTRLTVL.

This rearrangement joins TRBV29-1 to TRBJ2-2, with 10 positions matching TRBD2. Per germline, CDR1 SQVTM and CDR2 ANQGSEA. The CDR3 has 17 residues. The V segment lost 4 bases and the J segment 5 bases; nucleotides outside the gene matches: 13. The CDR3 is CSVATSSGRIRTGELFF. In DNA form, the CDR3 reads TGCAGCGTTGCAACTTCTAGCGGGAGAATCCGGACCGGGGAGCTGTTTTTT.

This rearrangement joins TRBV11-2 to TRBJ2-7; TRBD1 aligns across 10 bases. V lost 1 base and J lost 2; bases outside the gene matches: 2. The CDR3 extends over 15 amino acids. CDR1 and CDR2 from the germline V gene are SGHAT and FQNNGV. The chain's CDR3 is CASSLVGTGAYEQYF. The CDR3 region has the DNA TGTGCCAGCAGCTTAGTCGGGACAGGGGCCTACGAGCAGTACTTC.

Comments on this clonotype: Since a much larger clone is just one base distant, this may be a read error. The chain combines TRBV20-1 with TRBJ2-1; D uncertain. This CDR3 region has 15 residues. Germline CDR1 is DFQATT and CDR2 is SNEGSKA (reference sequence). Deletions cut 5 bases from V and 4 bases from J, with 18 bases between. In nucleotides, the CDR3 is TGCAGTGCTGGAAAGCATAAAGATAGGTACAATGAGCAGTTCTTC. Translation gives CSAGKHKDRYNEQFF.